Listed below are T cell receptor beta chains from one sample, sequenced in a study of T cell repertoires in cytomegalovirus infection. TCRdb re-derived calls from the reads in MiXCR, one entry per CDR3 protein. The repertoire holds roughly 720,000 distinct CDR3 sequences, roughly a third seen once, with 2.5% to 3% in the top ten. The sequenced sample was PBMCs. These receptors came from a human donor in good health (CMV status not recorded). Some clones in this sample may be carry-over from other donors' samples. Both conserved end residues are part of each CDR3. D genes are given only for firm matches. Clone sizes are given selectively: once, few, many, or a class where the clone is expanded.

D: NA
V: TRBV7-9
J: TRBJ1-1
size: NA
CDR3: CASSLAQMNTEAFF
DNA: TGTGCCAGCAGCTTAGCTCAAATGAACACTGAAGCTTTCTTT

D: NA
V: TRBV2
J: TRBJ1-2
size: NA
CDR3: CASTWQLPNYGYTF
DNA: TGTGCCAGCACGTGGCAGCTCCCTAACTATGGCTACACCTTC

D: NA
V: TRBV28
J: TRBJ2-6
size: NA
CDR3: CASSRAFGGFGANVLTF
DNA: TGTGCCAGCAGCAGGGCCTTTGGGGGATTTGGGGCCAACGTCCTGACTTTC

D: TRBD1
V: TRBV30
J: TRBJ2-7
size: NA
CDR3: CAWSVGDSSYEQYF
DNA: TGTGCCTGGAGTGTTGGGGACAGTTCCTACGAGCAGTACTTC

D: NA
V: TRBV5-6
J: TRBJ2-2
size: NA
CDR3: CASSLWGSGELFF
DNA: TGTGCCAGCAGCTTGTGGGGGTCCGGGGAGCTGTTTTTT

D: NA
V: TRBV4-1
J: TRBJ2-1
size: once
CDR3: CSSSHPVSGGVDEQFF
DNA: TGCTCCAGCAGCCACCCGGTCTCGGGTGGTGTGGATGAGCAGTTCTTC

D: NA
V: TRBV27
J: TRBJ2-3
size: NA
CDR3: CASSLSPRTGTDTQYF
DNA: TGTGCCAGCAGTTTATCCCCCCGAACCGGCACAGATACGCAGTATTTT

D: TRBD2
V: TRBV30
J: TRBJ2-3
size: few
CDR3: CAWSLAGSTDTQYF
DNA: TGTGCCTGGAGCCTAGCGGGGAGCACAGATACGCAGTATTTT

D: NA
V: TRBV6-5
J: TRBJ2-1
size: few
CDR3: CASSQNPRRSLNEQFF
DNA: TGTGCCAGCAGTCAAAACCCCCGACGGTCGCTCAATGAGCAGTTCTTC

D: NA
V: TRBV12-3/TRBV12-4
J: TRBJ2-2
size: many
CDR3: CASSPLRGGVTGIPNTGELFF
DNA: TGTGCCAGCAGTCCCCTTCGGGGTGGGGTAACGGGGATCCCAAACACCGGGGAGCTGTTTTTT

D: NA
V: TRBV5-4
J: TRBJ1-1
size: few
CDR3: CASSFWTENTEAFF
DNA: TGTGCCAGCAGCTTCTGGACAGAGAACACTGAAGCTTTCTTT

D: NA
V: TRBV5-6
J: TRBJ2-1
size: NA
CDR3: CASSRGRANEQFF
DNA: TGTGCCAGCAGCCGCGGAAGGGCCAACGAGCAGTTCTTC

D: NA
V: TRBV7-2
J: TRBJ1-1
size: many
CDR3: CASSLESGEAEAFF
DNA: TGTGCCAGCAGCTTAGAAAGTGGCGAAGCTGAAGCTTTCTTT

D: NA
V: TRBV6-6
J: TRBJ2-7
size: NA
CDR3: CASRTVPSSYEQYF
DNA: TGTGCCAGCAGGACAGTCCCTAGCTCCTACGAGCAGTACTTC

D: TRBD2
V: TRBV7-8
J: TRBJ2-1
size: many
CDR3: CASRLEAGGGPYNEQFF
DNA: TGTGCCAGCAGATTGGAGGCGGGAGGGGGCCCCTACAATGAGCAGTTCTTC

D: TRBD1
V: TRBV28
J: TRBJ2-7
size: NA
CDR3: CASSTFGTGVYEQYF
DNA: TGTGCCAGCAGTACATTTGGGACAGGGGTCTACGAGCAGTACTTC

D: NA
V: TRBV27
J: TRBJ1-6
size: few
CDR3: CASSSNGYNSPLHF
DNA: TGTGCCAGCAGTTCCAACGGCTATAATTCACCCCTCCACTTT

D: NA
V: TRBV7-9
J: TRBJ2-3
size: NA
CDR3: CASSRMGPPADTQYF
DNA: TGTGCCAGCAGCCGGATGGGGCCGCCTGCCGATACGCAGTATTTT

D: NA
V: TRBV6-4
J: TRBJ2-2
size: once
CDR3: CASSDGLNTGELFF
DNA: TGTGCCAGCAGTGATGGGTTGAACACCGGGGAGCTGTTTTTT

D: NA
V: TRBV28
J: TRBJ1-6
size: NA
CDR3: CASSPRTVPSVFPLHF
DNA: TGTGCCAGCAGTCCCCGCACGGTGCCCAGTGTGTTTCCCCTCCACTTT

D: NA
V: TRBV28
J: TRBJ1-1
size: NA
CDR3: CASSFYLESFF
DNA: TGTGCCAGCAGTTTTTACCTCGAGTCTTTCTTT

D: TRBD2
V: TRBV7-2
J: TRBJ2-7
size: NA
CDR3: CASSLVMREGHEQYF
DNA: TGTGCCAGCAGCTTAGTCATGCGGGAGGGCCACGAGCAGTACTTC

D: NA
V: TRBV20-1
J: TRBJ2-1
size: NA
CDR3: CSVAGAGEQFF
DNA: TGCAGTGTCGCGGGGGCTGGTGAGCAGTTCTTC

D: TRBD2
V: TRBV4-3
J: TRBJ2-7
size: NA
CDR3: CASSQRGLAGGSYEQYF
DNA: TGCGCCAGCAGCCAGAGGGGCCTAGCGGGGGGTTCCTACGAGCAGTACTTC

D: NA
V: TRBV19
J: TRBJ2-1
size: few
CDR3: CASSAGEASRNEQFF
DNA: TGTGCCAGTAGTGCCGGGGAAGCTAGTAGGAATGAGCAGTTCTTC

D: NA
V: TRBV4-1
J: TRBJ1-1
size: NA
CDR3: CASIQDKYRVIEAFF
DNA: TGCGCCAGCATCCAAGATAAGTACAGGGTCATTGAAGCTTTCTTT

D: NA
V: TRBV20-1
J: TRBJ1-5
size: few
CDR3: CSARVSGSQHF
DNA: TGCAGTGCTCGGGTTTCAGGGTCCCAGCATTTT

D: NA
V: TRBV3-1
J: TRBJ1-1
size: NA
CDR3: CASSQDPVRSEAFF
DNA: TGTGCCAGCAGCCAAGATCCGGTCCGCAGTGAAGCTTTCTTT

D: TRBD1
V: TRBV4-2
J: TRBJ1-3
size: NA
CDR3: CASSQARRQGFGHSGNTIYF
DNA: TGTGCCAGCAGCCAAGCCCGGAGACAGGGATTTGGGCACTCTGGAAACACCATATATTTT

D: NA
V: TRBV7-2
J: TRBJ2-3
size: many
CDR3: CASSLDQSTDTQYF
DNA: TGTGCCAGCAGCTTAGACCAAAGCACAGATACGCAGTATTTT

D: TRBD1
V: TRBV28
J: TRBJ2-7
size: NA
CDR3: CASLWTGAGVYEQYF
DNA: TGTGCCAGCCTTTGGACAGGGGCCGGGGTTTACGAGCAGTACTTC

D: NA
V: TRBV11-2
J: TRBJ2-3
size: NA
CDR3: CASSPAWGRDPNTQYF
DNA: TGTGCCAGCAGCCCCGCCTGGGGCAGGGACCCTAATACGCAGTATTTT

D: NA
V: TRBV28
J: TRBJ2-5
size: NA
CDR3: CASSFSRGLQETQYF
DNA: TGTGCCAGCAGTTTCTCCAGGGGCCTACAAGAGACCCAGTACTTC

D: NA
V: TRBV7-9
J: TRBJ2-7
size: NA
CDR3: CASSLKSVPYEQYF
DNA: TGTGCCAGCAGCTTAAAATCCGTGCCCTACGAGCAGTACTTC

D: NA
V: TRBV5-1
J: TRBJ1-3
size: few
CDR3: CASSLEGNSGNTIYF
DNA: TGCGCCAGCAGCTTGGAGGGGAACTCTGGAAACACCATATATTTT

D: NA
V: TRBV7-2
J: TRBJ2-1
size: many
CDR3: CASSLTAIAPREQFF
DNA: TGTGCCAGCAGCTTAACGGCGATCGCCCCCCGGGAACAGTTCTTC

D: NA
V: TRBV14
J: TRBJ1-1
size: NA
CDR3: CASLAEGGNTEAFF
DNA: TGTGCCAGCCTGGCGGAGGGGGGCAACACTGAAGCTTTCTTT

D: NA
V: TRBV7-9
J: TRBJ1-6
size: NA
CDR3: CDSSLEAGLAAPLHF
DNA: TGTGACAGCAGCTTAGAGGCAGGGCTTGCAGCTCCCCTCCACTTT

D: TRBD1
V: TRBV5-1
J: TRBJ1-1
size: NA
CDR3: CASSRGTGRRTEAFF
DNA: TGCGCCAGCAGCCGGGGGACAGGGAGGCGAACTGAAGCTTTCTTT

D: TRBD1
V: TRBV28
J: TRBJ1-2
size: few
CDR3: CASSSTYRQGAGGGYTF
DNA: TGTGCCAGCAGTTCGACTTATAGACAGGGGGCAGGGGGTGGCTACACCTTC

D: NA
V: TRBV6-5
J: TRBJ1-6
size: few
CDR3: CASSYSSVSPLHF
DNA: TGTGCCAGCAGTTACTCGAGCGTGTCACCCCTCCACTTT

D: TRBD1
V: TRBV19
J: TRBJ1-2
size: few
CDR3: CASSIRQGPYTF
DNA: TGTGCCAGTAGTATCCGACAGGGACCCTACACCTTC

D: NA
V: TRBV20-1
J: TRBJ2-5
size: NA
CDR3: CSARWAGETQYF
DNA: TGCAGTGCTAGGTGGGCAGGAGAGACCCAGTACTTC

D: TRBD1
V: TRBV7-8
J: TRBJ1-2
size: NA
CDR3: CASSLGRGPDYGYTF
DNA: TGTGCCAGCAGCTTAGGCAGGGGGCCGGACTATGGCTACACCTTC

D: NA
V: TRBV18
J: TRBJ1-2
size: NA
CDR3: CASSPGPGADGYTF
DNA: TGTGCCAGCTCACCGGGGCCGGGGGCAGATGGCTACACCTTC

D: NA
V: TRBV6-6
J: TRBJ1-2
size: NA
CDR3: CASIILPGRVVEGYTF
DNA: TGTGCCAGCATCATCCTCCCCGGCAGGGTGGTCGAAGGCTACACCTTC

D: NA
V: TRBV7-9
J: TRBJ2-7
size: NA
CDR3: CASSFLTEGGEQYF
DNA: TGTGCCAGCAGCTTTCTGACGGAGGGCGGCGAGCAGTACTTC

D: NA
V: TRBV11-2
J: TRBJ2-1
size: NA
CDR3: CASSFQRSPAPYNEQFF
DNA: TGTGCCAGCAGCTTTCAAAGGTCACCTGCCCCCTACAATGAGCAGTTCTTC

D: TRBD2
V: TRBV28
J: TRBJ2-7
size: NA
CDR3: CASSSRSSGSYEQYF
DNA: TGTGCCAGCAGCTCCCGGTCTAGCGGGAGCTACGAGCAGTACTTC

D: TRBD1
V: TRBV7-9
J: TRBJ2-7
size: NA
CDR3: CASSGGTGVFEQYF
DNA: TGTGCCAGCAGCGGCGGGACAGGGGTTTTCGAGCAGTACTTC

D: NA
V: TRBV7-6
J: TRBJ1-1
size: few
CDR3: CASSLEGVGDAFF
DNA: TGTGCCAGCAGCTTAGAAGGGGTAGGGGACGCTTTCTTT

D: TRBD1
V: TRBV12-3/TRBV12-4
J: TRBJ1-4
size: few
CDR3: CASSDRGTNEKLFF
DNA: TGTGCCAGCAGCGACAGGGGAACTAATGAAAAACTGTTTTTT

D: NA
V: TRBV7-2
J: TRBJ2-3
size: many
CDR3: CASSTFTDTQYF
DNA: TGTGCCAGCAGCACTTTTACAGATACGCAGTATTTT

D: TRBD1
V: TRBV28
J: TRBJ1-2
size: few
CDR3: CASRGGGTGNYGYTF
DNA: TGTGCCAGCAGGGGCGGGGGGACAGGGAACTATGGCTACACCTTC

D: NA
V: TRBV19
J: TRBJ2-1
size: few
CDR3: CASSIVGALDEQFF
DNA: TGTGCCAGTAGTATAGTTGGAGCGTTAGATGAGCAGTTCTTC

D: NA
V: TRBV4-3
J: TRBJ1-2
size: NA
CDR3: CASSQDWGSGYGYTF
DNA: TGCGCCAGCAGCCAAGACTGGGGGTCCGGGTATGGCTACACCTTC

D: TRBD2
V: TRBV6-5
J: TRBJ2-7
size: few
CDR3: CASRPLAGAYEQYF
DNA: TGTGCCAGCCGCCCTCTAGCGGGGGCTTACGAGCAGTACTTC